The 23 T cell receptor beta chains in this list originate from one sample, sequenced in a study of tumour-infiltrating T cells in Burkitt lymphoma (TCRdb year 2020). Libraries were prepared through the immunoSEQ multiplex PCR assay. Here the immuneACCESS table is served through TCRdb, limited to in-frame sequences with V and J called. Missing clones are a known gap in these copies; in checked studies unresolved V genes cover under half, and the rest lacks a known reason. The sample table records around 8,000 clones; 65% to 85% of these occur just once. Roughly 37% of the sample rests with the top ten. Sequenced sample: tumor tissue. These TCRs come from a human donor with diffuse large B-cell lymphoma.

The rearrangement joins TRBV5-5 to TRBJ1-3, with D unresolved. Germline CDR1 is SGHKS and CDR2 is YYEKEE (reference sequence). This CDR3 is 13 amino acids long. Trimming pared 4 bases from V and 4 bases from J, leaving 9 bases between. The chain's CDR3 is CASSAYLGNTIYF. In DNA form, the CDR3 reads TGTGCCAGCAGCGCGTATCTGGGAAACACCATATATTTT. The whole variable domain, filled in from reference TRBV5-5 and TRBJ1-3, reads DAGVTQSPTHLIKTRGQQVTLRCSPISGHKSVSWYQQVLGQGPQFIFQYYEKEERGRGNFPDRFSARQFPNYSSELNVNALLLGDSALYLCASSAYLGNTIYFGEGSWLTVV.

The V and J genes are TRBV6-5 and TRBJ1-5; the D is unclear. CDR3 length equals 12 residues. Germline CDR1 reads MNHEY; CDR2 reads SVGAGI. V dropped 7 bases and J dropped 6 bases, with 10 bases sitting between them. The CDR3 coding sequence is TGTGCCAGCAACCTCCCGGGTCAGCCCCAGCATTTT. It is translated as CASNLPGQPQHF.

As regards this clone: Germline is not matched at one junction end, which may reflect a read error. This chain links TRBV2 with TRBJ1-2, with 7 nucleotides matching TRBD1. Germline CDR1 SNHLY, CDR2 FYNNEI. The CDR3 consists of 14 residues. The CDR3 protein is CASREDRAYYGYTF. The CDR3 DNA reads TGTGCCAGCAGGGAAGACAGGGCATACTATGGCTACACCTTC.

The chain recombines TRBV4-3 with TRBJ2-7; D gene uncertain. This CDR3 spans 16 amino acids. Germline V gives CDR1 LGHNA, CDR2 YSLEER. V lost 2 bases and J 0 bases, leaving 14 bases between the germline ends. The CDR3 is CASSQTTHSTSYEQYF. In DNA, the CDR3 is TGCGCCAGCAGCCAAACTACCCATTCAACCTCCTACGAGCAGTACTTC.

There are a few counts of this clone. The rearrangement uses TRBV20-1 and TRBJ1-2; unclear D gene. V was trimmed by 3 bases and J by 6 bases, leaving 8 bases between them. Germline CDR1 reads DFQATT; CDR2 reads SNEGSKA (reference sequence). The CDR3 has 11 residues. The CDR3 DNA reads TGCAGTGCTAGTCACGGTGATGGCTACACCTTC. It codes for CSASHGDGYTF.

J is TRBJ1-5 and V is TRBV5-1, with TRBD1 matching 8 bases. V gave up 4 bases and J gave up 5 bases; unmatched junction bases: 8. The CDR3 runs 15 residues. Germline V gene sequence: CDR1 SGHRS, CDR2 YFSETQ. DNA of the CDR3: TGCGCCAGCAGCGTGACAGGGGTAGGCGATCAGCCCCAGCATTTT. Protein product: CASSVTGVGDQPQHF. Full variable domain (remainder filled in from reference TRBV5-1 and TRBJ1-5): KAGVTQTPRYLIKTRGQQVTLSCSPISGHRSVSWYQQTPGQGLQFLFEYFSETQRNKGNFPGRFSGRQFSNSRSEMNVSTLELGDSALYLCASSVTGVGDQPQHFGDGTRLSIL.

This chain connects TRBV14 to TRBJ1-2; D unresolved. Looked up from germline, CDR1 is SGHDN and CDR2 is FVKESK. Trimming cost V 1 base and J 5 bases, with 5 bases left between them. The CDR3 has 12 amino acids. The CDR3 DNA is TGTGCCAGCAGCCAAGGGCGTTATGGCTACACCTTC. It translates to CASSQGRYGYTF.

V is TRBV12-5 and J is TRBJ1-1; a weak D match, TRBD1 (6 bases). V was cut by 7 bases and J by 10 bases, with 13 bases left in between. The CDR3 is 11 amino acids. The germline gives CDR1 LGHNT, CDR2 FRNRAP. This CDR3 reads CASDRGGRAFF. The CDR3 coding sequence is TGTGCTAGTGATAGGGGGGGTAGAGCTTTCTTT.

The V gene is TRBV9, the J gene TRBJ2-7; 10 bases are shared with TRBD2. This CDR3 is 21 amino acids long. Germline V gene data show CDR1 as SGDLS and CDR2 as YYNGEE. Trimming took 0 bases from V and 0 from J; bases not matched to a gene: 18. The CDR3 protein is CASSVGGEVAGGLESSYEQYF. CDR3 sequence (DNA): TGTGCCAGCAGCGTAGGAGGAGAGGTAGCGGGGGGCCTGGAGAGCTCCTACGAGCAGTACTTC.

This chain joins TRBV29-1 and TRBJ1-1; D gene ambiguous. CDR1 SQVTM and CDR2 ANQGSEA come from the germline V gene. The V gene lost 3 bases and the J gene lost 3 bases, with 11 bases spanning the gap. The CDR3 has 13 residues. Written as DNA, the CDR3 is TGCAGCGTTGACAGGTTAGCGGACACTGAAGCTTTCTTT. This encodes CSVDRLADTEAFF.

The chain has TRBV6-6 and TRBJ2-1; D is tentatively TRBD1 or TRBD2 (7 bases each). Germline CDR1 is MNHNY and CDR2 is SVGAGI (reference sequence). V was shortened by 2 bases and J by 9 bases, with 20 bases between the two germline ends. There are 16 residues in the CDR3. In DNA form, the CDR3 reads TGTGCCAGCAGTTACCCAGCGACAGGGACTATCGGTGAGCAGTTCTTC. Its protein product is CASSYPATGTIGEQFF.

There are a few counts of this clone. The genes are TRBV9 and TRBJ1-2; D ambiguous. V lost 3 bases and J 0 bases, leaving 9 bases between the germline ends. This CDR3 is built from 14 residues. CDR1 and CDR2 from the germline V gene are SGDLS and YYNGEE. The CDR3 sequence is CASSARRSNYGYTF. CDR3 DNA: TGTGCCAGCAGCGCCAGACGGTCTAACTATGGCTACACCTTC.

As DNA, the CDR3 is TGTGCCAGCAGCTCGCCTAGCGGGGGGGCCCTTACGCAGTATTTT. It encodes CASSSPSGGALTQYF. This chain connects TRBV5-4 to TRBJ2-3, with 12 bases matching TRBD2. CDR1 and CDR2 (germline): SGHNT, YYREEE (reference sequence). Unmatched junction bases numbered 7, after V lost 3 bases and J lost 8 bases. The CDR3 has 15 residues.

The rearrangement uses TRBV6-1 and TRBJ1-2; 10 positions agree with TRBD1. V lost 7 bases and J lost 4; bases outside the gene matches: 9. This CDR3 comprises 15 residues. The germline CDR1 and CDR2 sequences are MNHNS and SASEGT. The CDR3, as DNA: TGTGCCAGCATTCCTGGACAGGGGGTGAGCTATGGCTACACCTTC. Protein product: CASIPGQGVSYGYTF.

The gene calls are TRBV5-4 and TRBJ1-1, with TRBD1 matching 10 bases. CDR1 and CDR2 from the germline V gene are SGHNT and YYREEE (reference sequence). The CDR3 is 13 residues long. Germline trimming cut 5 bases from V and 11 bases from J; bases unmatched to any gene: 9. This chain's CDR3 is CASRIRDRGTAFF. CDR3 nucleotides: TGTGCCAGCAGAATTAGGGACAGGGGTACGGCTTTCTTT. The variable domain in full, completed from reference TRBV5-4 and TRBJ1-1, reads ETGVTQSPTHLIKTRGQQVTLRCSSQSGHNTVSWYQQALGQGPQFIFQYYREEENGRGNFPPRFSGLQFPNYSSELNVNALELDDSALYLCASRIRDRGTAFFGQGTRLTVV.

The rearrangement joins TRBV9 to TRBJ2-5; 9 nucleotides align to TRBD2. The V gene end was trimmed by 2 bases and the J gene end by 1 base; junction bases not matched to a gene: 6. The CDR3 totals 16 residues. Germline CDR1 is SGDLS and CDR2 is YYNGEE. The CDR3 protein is CASSVRAGGTQETQYF. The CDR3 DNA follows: TGTGCCAGCAGCGTTAGAGCGGGGGGAACCCAAGAGACCCAGTACTTC.

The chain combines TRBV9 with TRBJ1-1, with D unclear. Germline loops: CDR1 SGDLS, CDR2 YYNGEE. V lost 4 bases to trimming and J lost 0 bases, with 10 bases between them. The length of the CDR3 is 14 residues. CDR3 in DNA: TGTGCCAGCAGCCCCCGGACCTTGAACACTGAAGCTTTCTTT. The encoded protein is CASSPRTLNTEAFF.

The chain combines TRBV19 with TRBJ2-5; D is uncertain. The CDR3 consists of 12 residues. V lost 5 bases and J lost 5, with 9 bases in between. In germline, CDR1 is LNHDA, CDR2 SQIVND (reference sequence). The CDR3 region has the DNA TGTGCCAGTAGTGCCCAGATGGAGACCCAGTACTTC. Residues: CASSAQMETQYF.

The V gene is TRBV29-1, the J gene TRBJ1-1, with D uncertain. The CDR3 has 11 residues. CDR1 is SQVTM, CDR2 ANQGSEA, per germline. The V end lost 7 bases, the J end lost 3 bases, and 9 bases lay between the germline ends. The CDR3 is CSAQGYTEAFF. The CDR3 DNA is TGCAGCGCCCAAGGGTACACTGAAGCTTTCTTT.

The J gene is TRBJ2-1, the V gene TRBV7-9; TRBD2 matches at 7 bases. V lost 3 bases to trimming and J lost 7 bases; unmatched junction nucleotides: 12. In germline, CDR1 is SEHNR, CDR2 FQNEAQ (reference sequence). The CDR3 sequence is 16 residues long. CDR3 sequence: CASSFLLSGGTNEQFF. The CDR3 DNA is TGTGCCAGCAGCTTTCTACTATCGGGGGGTACAAATGAGCAGTTCTTC.

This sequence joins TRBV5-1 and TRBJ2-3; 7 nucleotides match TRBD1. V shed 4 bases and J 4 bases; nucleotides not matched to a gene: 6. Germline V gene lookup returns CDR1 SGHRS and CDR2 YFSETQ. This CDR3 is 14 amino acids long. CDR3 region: CASSSTGVADTQYF. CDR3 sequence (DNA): TGCGCCAGCAGCAGCACAGGGGTCGCAGATACGCAGTATTTT.

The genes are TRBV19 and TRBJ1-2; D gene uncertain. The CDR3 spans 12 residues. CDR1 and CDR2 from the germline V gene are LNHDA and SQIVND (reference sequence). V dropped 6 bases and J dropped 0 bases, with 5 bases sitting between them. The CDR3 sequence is CASSLTNYGYTF. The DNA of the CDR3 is TGTGCCAGTAGCCTCACTAACTATGGCTACACCTTC. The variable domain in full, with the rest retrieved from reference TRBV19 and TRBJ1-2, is DGGITQSPKYLFRKEGQNVTLSCEQNLNHDAMYWYRQDPGQGLRLIYYSQIVNDFQKGDIAEGYSVSREKKESFPLTVTSAQKNPTAFYLCASSLTNYGYTFGSGTRLTVV.

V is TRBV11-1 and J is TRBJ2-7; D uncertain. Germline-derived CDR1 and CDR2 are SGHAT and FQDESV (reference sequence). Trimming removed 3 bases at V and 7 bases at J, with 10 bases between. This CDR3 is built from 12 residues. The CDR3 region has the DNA TGTGCCAGCAGCTTCGTTACTTGGGAGCAGTACTTC. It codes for CASSFVTWEQYF.